Shown below are 8 T cell receptor beta chains from a single sample sequenced in a study of cytomegalovirus exposure and HLA in healthy donors. The PCR was carried out with 60 Vbeta primers and 13 Jbeta primers. TCRdb's table, derived via immunoSEQ multiplex PCR, lists solely in-frame clones and lacks some. The repertoire has 110,000 or so clones, 60% to 85% of them found once; the top ten carry 4% to 5%. Sample: PBMCs. The receptors were sampled from a man aged 45-65 years in good health and CMV-seropositive.

This clone was picked up one time. The chain carries TRBV4-1 and TRBJ1-5; 9 nucleotides agree with TRBD1. Germline trimming cut 1 base from V and 0 bases from J; bases unmatched to any gene: 7. The germline V gene encodes CDR1 MGHRA and CDR2 YSYEKL. This CDR3 contains 18 residues. The CDR3 region has the DNA TGCGCCAGCAGCCAAGCCGGGACAGGGACTGGTAGCAATCAGCCCCAGCATTTT. This codes for CASSQAGTGTGSNQPQHF.

The chain carries TRBV21-1 and TRBJ1-4; the table's TRBD1 call for D was not verified on the DNA. TRBV21-1 is recorded as a pseudogene. The CDR3 has 15 residues. CDR3 amino acids: CASSKLSATNEKLFF. The CDR3 coding sequence is TGTGCCAGCAGCAAGCTCAGTGCAACTAATGAAAAACTGTTTTTT.

The V gene is TRBV29-1, the J gene TRBJ1-5; perhaps TRBD1 as D (5 bases). Between the trimmed V and J ends, which lost 4 bases and 2 bases, there was a span of 6 bases. The CDR3 extends over 12 amino acids. The germline CDR1 and CDR2 sequences are SQVTM and ANQGSEA. The CDR3 DNA reads TGCAGCGTTGCGGGGGGCAATCAGCCCCAGCATTTT. As protein: CSVAGGNQPQHF.

This clone was detected only once. The rearrangement uses TRBV6-6 and TRBJ1-4; D possibly corresponds to TRBD1 (6 bases). The CDR3 runs to 14 residues. Trimming pared 2 bases from V and 8 bases from J, leaving 12 bases between. The V gene's germline CDR1 is MNHNY and CDR2 SVGAGI (reference sequence). CDR3 coding DNA: TGTGCCAGCAGTTACGAGGGGGTGGGCGAAAAACTGTTTTTT. Amino acids: CASSYEGVGEKLFF.

The chain couples TRBV18 to TRBJ2-3; TRBD2 is a possible D gene (5 bases). The CDR3 spans 14 residues. Germline-derived CDR1 and CDR2 are KGHSH and LQKENI. The germline V and J ends were trimmed by 5 bases and 1 base, with 10 bases remaining between them. This chain's CDR3 is CASSSSEGTDTQYF. In DNA, the CDR3 is TGTGCCAGCTCATCATCGGAGGGCACAGATACGCAGTATTTT.

The sample holds a few counts of this clone. The chain uses TRBV6-5 and TRBJ1-1; 7 positions agree with TRBD1. Unmatched junction bases numbered 8, after V lost 6 bases and J lost 4 bases. The CDR3 length is 14 residues. Germline V CDR1 and CDR2: MNHEY, SVGAGI. CDR3 loop: CASSPGQLGTEAFF. DNA of the CDR3: TGTGCCAGCAGCCCGGGACAGTTGGGCACTGAAGCTTTCTTT.

The chain couples TRBV5-1 to TRBJ2-5; D is perhaps TRBD1 (6 bases). With 0 bases removed from V and 5 bases from J, the gap between germline ends came to 17 bases. The CDR3 runs 16 residues. CDR1 is SGHRS and CDR2 is YFSETQ in the germline V gene. CDR3 region: CASSLDLMGQGETQYF. The CDR3 nucleotides are TGCGCCAGCAGCTTGGATTTAATGGGGCAGGGGGAGACCCAGTACTTC. The full variable domain, in which reference TRBV5-1 and TRBJ2-5 provide the parts outside the CDR3, is KAGVTQTPRYLIKTRGQQVTLSCSPISGHRSVSWYQQTPGQGLQFLFEYFSETQRNKGNFPGRFSGRQFSNSRSEMNVSTLELGDSALYLCASSLDLMGQGETQYFGPGTRLLVL.

The V call is TRBV7-2, the J call TRBJ2-1; weak D call: TRBD1 (5 bases). This CDR3 has 13 residues. The V end lost 1 base, the J end lost 8 bases, and 9 bases lay between the germline ends. Germline V gives CDR1 SGHTA, CDR2 FQGNSA. The DNA for the CDR3 is TGTGCCAGCAGCTTAGGGGGCCAGGATGAGCAGTTCTTC. Translated, it gives CASSLGGQDEQFF. Full variable domain (rest looked up from reference TRBV7-2 and TRBJ2-1): GAGVSQSPSNKVTEKGKDVELRCDPISGHTALYWYRQSLGQGLEFLIYFQGNSAPDKSGLPSDRFSAERTGGSVSTLTIQRTQQEDSAVYLCASSLGGQDEQFFGPGTRLTVL.